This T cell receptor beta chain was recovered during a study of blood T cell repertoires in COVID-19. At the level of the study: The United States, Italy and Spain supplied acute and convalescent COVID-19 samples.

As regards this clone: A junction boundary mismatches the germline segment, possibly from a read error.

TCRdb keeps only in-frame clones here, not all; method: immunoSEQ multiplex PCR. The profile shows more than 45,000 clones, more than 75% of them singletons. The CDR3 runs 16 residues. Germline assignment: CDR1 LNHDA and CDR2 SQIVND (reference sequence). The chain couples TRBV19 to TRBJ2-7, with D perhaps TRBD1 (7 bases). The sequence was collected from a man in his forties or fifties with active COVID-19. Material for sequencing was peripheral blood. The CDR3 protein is CATSIGGTENVYEQYF. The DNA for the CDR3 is TGTGCCACTAGTATAGGGGGGACAGAGAACGTCTACGAGCAGTACTTC.